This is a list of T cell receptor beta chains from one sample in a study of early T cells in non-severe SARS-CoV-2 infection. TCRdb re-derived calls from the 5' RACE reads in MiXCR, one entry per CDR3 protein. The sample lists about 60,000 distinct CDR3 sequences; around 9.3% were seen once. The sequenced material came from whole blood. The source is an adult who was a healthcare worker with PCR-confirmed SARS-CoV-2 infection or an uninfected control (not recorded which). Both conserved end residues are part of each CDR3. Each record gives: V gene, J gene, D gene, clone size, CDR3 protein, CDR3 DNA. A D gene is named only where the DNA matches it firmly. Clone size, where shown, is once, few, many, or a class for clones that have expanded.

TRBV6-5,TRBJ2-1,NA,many,CASSPTVNEQFF,TGTGCCAGCAGCCCGACAGTCAATGAGCAGTTCTTC
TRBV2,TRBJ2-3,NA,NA,CASRTARVTENTQYF,TGTGCCAGCAGGACGGCCAGGGTCACAGAAAATACGCAGTATTTT
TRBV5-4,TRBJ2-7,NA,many,CASSLMAQGDYEQYF,TGTGCCAGCAGCTTGATGGCCCAAGGGGACTACGAGCAGTACTTC
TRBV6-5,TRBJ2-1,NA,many,CASSPGSFPYNEQFF,TGTGCCAGCAGCCCTGGGAGTTTCCCCTACAATGAGCAGTTCTTC
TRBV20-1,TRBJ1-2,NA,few,CSARVLEPGRNYGYTF,TGCAGTGCTAGAGTGTTGGAACCCGGCAGAAACTATGGCTACACCTTC
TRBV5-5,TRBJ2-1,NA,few,CASSLGRLARSSYNEQFF,TGTGCCAGCAGCTTAGGCCGTCTAGCGAGAAGCTCCTACAATGAGCAGTTCTTC
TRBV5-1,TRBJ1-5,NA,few,CASSTGGGNQPQHF,TGCGCCAGCAGCACAGGTGGGGGCAATCAGCCCCAGCATTTT
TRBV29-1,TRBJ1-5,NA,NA,CSAAEASNQPQHF,TGCAGCGCAGCTGAGGCTAGCAATCAGCCCCAGCATTTT
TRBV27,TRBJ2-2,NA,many,CASSFHRTLNTGELFF,TGTGCCAGCAGTTTCCATCGGACTCTTAACACCGGGGAGCTGTTTTTT
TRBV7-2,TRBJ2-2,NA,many,CASSPRPMGGELFF,TGTGCCAGCAGCCCTCGACCTATGGGCGGGGAGCTGTTTTTT
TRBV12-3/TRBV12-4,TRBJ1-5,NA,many,CASSPVGAKDQPQHF,TGTGCCAGCAGCCCAGTAGGGGCTAAAGATCAGCCCCAGCATTTT
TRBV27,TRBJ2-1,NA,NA,CASSFLGPIDGNEQFF,TGTGCCAGCAGTTTCCTAGGACCAATTGACGGGAATGAGCAGTTCTTC